This T cell receptor (beta chain) was recorded in a study of blood T cell repertoires in COVID-19. In the study overall: COVID-19 samples collected from the United States, Italy and Spain covered acute and convalescent phases.

Produced via immunoSEQ multiplex PCR; TCRdb's table is partial and in-frame only. The table shows hundreds of thousands of clones, with around 81% occurring only once. The germline CDR1 and CDR2 sequences are SGHDT and YYEEEE. With 5 bases removed from V and 2 bases from J, the gap between germline ends came to 12 bases. The length of the CDR3 is 14 residues. The sequenced material came from peripheral blood. The receptor comes from a woman at least 80 years old with COVID-19, enrolled during active disease. The chain recombines TRBV5-6 with TRBJ2-3; D possibly corresponds to TRBD2 (5 bases). The CDR3 DNA sequence: TGTGCCAGCAGACTAGGAGTTAACACAGATACGCAGTATTTT. Translation gives CASRLGVNTDTQYF.